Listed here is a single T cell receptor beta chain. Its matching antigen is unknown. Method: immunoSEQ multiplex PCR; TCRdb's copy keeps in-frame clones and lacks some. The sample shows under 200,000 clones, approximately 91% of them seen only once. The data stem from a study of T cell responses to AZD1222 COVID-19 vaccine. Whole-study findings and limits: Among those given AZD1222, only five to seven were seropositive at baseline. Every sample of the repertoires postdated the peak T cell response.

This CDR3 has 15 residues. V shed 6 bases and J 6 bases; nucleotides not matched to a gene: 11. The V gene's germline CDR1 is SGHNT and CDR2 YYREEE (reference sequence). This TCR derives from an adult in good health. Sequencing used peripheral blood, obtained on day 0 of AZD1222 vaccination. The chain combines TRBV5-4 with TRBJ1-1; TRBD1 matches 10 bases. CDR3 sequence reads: CASTTQTGTGAEAFF. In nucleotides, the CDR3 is TGTGCCAGCACCACTCAAACCGGGACAGGGGCTGAAGCTTTCTTT.